This T cell receptor (beta chain) is from a study of blood T cell repertoires in COVID-19. Profiling relied on immunoSEQ multiplex PCR, and the TCRdb table lists in-frame clones only, not all of them. The sample lists around 220,000 clones, approximately 90% seen once, with 10% to 13% in the top ten. Seattle researchers signed up patients amid active infection and tracked them longitudinally. The ends were cut back, 5 bases at V and 4 bases at J, with 12 bases in the middle. The CDR3 covers 14 residues. The germline V gene encodes CDR1 MNHEY and CDR2 SVGEGT. The specimen was peripheral blood. The chain joins TRBV6-2 or TRBV6-3 to TRBJ1-5; D is perhaps TRBD1 (6 bases). The TCR was taken from a woman aged 45-65 years with COVID-19, enrolled during active disease. DNA for the CDR3: TGTGCCAGCAGTCTCATAACAGGGAATCAGCCCCAGCATTTT. Translating it yields CASSLITGNQPQHF.